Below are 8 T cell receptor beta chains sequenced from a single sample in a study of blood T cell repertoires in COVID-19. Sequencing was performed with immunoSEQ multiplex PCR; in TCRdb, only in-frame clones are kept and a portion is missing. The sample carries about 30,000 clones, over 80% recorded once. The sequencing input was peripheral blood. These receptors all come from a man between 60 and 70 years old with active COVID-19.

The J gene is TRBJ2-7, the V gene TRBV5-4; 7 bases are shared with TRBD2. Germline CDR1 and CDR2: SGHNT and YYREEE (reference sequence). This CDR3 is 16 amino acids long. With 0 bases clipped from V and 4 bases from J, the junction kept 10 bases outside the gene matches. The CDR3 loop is CASSLAVASGDYEQYF. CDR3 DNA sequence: TGTGCCAGCAGCTTGGCCGTTGCTAGCGGAGATTACGAGCAGTACTTC.

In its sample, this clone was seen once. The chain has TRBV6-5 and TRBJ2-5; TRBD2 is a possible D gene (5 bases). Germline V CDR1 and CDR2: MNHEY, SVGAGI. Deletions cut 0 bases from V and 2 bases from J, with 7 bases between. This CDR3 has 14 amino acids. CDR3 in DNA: TGTGCCAGCAGTTACTCGAGAGGGCAAGAGACCCAGTACTTC. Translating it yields CASSYSRGQETQYF.

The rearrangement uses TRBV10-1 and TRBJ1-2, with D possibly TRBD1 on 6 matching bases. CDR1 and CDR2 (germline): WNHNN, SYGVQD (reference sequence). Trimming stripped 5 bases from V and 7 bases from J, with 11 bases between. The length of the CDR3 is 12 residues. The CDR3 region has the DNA TGCGCCAGCAGTTCGGACAGTGGTGGCTACACCTTC. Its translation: CASSSDSGGYTF.

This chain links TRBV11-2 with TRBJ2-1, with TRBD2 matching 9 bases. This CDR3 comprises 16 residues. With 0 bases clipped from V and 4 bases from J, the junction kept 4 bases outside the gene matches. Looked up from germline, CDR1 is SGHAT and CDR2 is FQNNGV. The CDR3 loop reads CASSLDLAGPYNEQFF. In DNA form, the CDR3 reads TGTGCCAGCAGCTTAGACCTAGCGGGACCATACAATGAGCAGTTCTTC.

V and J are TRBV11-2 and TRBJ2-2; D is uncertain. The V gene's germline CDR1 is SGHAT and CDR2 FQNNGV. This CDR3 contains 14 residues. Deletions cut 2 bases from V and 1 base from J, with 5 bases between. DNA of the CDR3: TGTGCCAGCAGCTTACTACGGAACACCGGGGAGCTGTTTTTT. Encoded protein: CASSLLRNTGELFF.

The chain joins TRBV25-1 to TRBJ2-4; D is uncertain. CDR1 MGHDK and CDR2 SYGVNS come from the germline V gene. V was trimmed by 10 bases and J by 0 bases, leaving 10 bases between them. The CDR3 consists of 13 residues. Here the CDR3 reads CATSGLAKNIQYF. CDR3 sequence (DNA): TGTGCCACCTCAGGTTTAGCCAAAAACATTCAGTACTTC.

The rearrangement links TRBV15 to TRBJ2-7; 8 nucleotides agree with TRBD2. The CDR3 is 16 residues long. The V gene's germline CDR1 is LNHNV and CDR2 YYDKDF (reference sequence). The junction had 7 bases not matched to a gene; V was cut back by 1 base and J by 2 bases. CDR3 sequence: CATSRGMAGGTYEQYF. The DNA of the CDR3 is TGTGCCACCAGCAGAGGAATGGCGGGAGGAACCTACGAGCAGTACTTC.

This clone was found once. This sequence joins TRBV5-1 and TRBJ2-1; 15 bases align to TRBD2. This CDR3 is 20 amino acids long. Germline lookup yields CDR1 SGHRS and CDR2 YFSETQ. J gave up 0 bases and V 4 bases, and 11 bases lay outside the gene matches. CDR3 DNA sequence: TGCGCCAGCAGCGGGACGGGACTAGCGGGAGGCCCAAGCTCCTACAATGAGCAGTTCTTC. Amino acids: CASSGTGLAGGPSSYNEQFF. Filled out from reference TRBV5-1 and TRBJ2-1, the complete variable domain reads KAGVTQTPRYLIKTRGQQVTLSCSPISGHRSVSWYQQTPGQGLQFLFEYFSETQRNKGNFPGRFSGRQFSNSRSEMNVSTLELGDSALYLCASSGTGLAGGPSSYNEQFFGPGTRLTVL.